These 18 T cell receptor beta chains originate from one sample sequenced in a study of T cell changes during pregnancy in multiple sclerosis. Here immunoSEQ multiplex PCR was the method, and the copy in TCRdb shows in-frame clones only, minus some. The sample includes 35,000 or so clones, approximately 90% of them seen just once. Material: CD4+ T cells from peripheral blood mononuclear cells, obtained after pregnancy. These TCRs come from a female donor with multiple sclerosis, enrolled in a pregnancy study.

This CDR3 is CASSRSVSLYNEQFF. CDR3 nucleotide sequence: TGTGCCAGCAGTCGCTCGGTGTCTCTTTACAATGAGCAGTTCTTC. The chain combines TRBV6-5 with TRBJ2-1; the D is unclear. CDR3 size: 15 residues. V lost 5 bases and J 4 bases, leaving 15 bases between the germline ends. Germline loops: CDR1 MNHEY, CDR2 SVGAGI.

This chain joins TRBV19 and TRBJ1-5, with 7 bases lining up with TRBD1. With V trimmed by 5 bases and J by 0 bases, 16 bases remained unmatched. From germline, CDR1 is LNHDA and CDR2 SQIVND (reference sequence). The CDR3 runs 19 residues. The CDR3 DNA is TGTGCCAGTAGTCATAGGGGGCGGCAGCCCTCTTATAGCAATCAGCCCCAGCATTTT. It yields the protein CASSHRGRQPSYSNQPQHF.

The chain is built from TRBV4-1 and TRBJ1-2; TRBD1 matches at 8 bases. Per the germline V gene, CDR1 is MGHRA and CDR2 is YSYEKL. V lost 1 base to trimming and J lost 8 bases; unmatched junction nucleotides: 6. The CDR3 has 14 residues. The CDR3 nucleotides are TGCGCCAGCAGCCAAGGGCAGGGGGCTTACGGCTACACCTTC. This sequence encodes CASSQGQGAYGYTF.

This chain uses TRBV11-2 with TRBJ1-1; tentatively, D is TRBD1 (5 bases). CDR1 SGHAT and CDR2 FQNNGV come from the germline V gene. Trimming pared 1 base from V and 2 bases from J, leaving 17 bases between. The length of the CDR3 is 17 residues. The CDR3: CASSLVGRPPANTEAFF. Written as DNA, the CDR3 is TGTGCCAGCAGCTTAGTGGGGCGTCCTCCGGCAAACACTGAAGCTTTCTTT.

The genes are TRBV2 and TRBJ1-5, with D possibly being TRBD1 (6 bases). V gave up 5 bases and J gave up 1 base, with 9 bases separating them. This CDR3 comprises 14 residues. The germline V gene has CDR1 SNHLY and CDR2 FYNNEI. The CDR3 DNA reads as TGTGCCAGCAGTCCCCAGGGGAGCAATCAGCCCCAGCATTTT. It encodes CASSPQGSNQPQHF.

This chain uses TRBV5-4 with TRBJ2-5; possibly TRBD1 for D (5 bases). Trimming left V 2 bases short and J 1 base short, with 9 bases between. Germline V lookup: CDR1 SGHNT, CDR2 YYREEE (reference sequence). The CDR3 extends over 14 amino acids. CDR3 in amino acids: CASSFRQSQETQYF. DNA for the CDR3: TGTGCCAGCAGCTTTCGACAGTCCCAAGAGACCCAGTACTTC.

The V call is TRBV5-4, the J call TRBJ2-4; D might be TRBD1 (5 bases). Germline assignment: CDR1 SGHNT and CDR2 YYREEE (reference sequence). This CDR3 contains 18 residues. With 0 bases removed from V and 2 bases from J, the gap between germline ends came to 18 bases. CDR3 DNA sequence: TGTGCCAGCAGCTTGGGAAGGGGCCGGCTGTGGTCCAAAAACATTCAGTACTTC. It codes for CASSLGRGRLWSKNIQYF.

The chain has TRBV28 and TRBJ2-7, with 11 bases identical to TRBD1. The CDR3 is 16 residues long. Germline V lookup: CDR1 MDHEN, CDR2 SYDVKM. With 0 bases clipped from V and 6 bases from J, the junction kept 7 bases outside the gene matches. The CDR3 DNA reads TGTGCCAGCAGTTTATGCACCCGGGACAGGGGGTGCGAGCAGTACTTC. It codes for CASSLCTRDRGCEQYF.

The rearrangement joins TRBV28 to TRBJ1-1; no definite D call. Germline CDR1 and CDR2: MDHEN and SYDVKM. This CDR3 is built from 14 residues. Trimming pared 1 base from V and 2 bases from J, leaving 8 bases between. Here the CDR3 DNA reads TGTGCCAGCAGTTTATACAGTGTAAACACTGAAGCTTTCTTT. This encodes CASSLYSVNTEAFF. The full variable domain, in which reference TRBV28 and TRBJ1-1 provide the parts outside the CDR3, is DVKVTQSSRYLVKRTGEKVFLECVQDMDHENMFWYRQDPGLGLRLIYFSYDVKMKEKGDIPEGYSVSREKKERFSLILESASTNQTSMYLCASSLYSVNTEAFFGQGTRLTVV.

The chain combines TRBV7-3 with TRBJ2-5; a weak D match, TRBD1 (5 bases). CDR1 and CDR2 (germline): SGHTA, FQGTGA. V dropped 4 bases and J dropped 7 bases, with 34 bases sitting between them. The CDR3 is 20 amino acids. The CDR3 loop is CASSSLRGAGPTTIRGTQYF. CDR3 DNA sequence: TGTGCCAGCAGCTCCCTCCGTGGGGCAGGTCCAACCACTATAAGAGGGACCCAGTACTTC.

This clone was seen once. One end of the junction is discordant with germline, which a read error may explain. The CDR3 sequence is CASSSTTGSGNGGGELFF. CDR3 DNA sequence: TGCGCCAGTAGCTCGACGACAGGGAGTGGGAACGGAGGCGGGGAGCTGTTTTTT. The gene calls are TRBV5-1 and TRBJ2-2; the match to TRBD1 covers 7 bases. The V gene's germline CDR1 is SGHRS and CDR2 YFSETQ. This CDR3 is 18 amino acids long.

The V gene is TRBV10-3, the J gene TRBJ2-1, with 9 nucleotides matching TRBD2. Germline CDR1 and CDR2: ENHRY and SYGVKD. The CDR3 runs 17 residues. V gave up 3 bases and J gave up 6 bases; unmatched junction bases: 12. As DNA, the CDR3 is TGTGCCATCAGTGAAAGTCTCGGCGGGGGGGCCTTCAATGAGCAGTTCTTC. It translates to CAISESLGGGAFNEQFF.

The chain uses TRBV18 and TRBJ2-3, with 10 bases that match TRBD1. Germline CDR1 and CDR2: KGHSH and LQKENI. V was clipped by 3 bases and J by 2 bases; unmatched bases: 8. This CDR3 comprises 17 residues. The CDR3 protein is CASSPISGTGDTDTQYF. Written as DNA, the CDR3 is TGTGCCAGCTCACCGATATCCGGGACAGGGGACACAGATACGCAGTATTTT.

J is TRBJ1-2 and V is TRBV7-2, with D perhaps matching TRBD1 (6 bases). CDR1 is SGHTA and CDR2 is FQGNSA in the germline V gene. The CDR3 sequence is 15 residues long. Trimming left V 8 bases short and J 6 bases short, with 22 bases between. Here the CDR3 reads CASLQNPGGAHGYTF. In DNA form, the CDR3 reads TGTGCCAGCTTACAGAATCCGGGGGGGGCGCATGGCTACACCTTC.

The chain couples TRBV6-1 to TRBJ2-4; D is unclear. Trimming removed 1 base at V and 0 bases at J, with 4 bases between. The CDR3 runs 14 residues. CDR1 is MNHNS, CDR2 SASEGT, per germline. The CDR3 sequence: CASSEGVAKNIQYF. In DNA, the CDR3 is TGTGCCAGCAGTGAAGGAGTAGCCAAAAACATTCAGTACTTC.

This chain uses TRBV11-1 with TRBJ1-4; 8 bases line up with TRBD1. Germline lookup yields CDR1 SGHAT and CDR2 FQDESV (reference sequence). The trim removed 5 bases at V and 8 bases at J, leaving 4 bases unmatched. The CDR3 runs to 13 residues. The chain's CDR3 is CASSLDRGEKLFF. CDR3 nucleotide sequence: TGTGCCAGCAGCCTCGACAGGGGAGAAAAACTGTTTTTT.

V usage is TRBV6-4 and J usage is TRBJ2-3; a possible D gene is TRBD1 (6 bases). V was clipped by 3 bases and J by 5 bases, with 12 bases between them. CDR1 is MRHNA and CDR2 is SNTAGT in the germline V gene. CDR3 size: 14 residues. The CDR3 is CASSESGGRDTQYF. The CDR3 DNA reads TGTGCCAGCAGTGAGTCTGGGGGCAGAGATACGCAGTATTTT.

Written as DNA, the CDR3 is TGCGCCAGCAGCTATACTAGCGGGGGTCAAGAGACCCAGTACTTC. Translation gives CASSYTSGGQETQYF. The chain has TRBV5-1 and TRBJ2-5; 11 bases line up with TRBD2. Germline-derived CDR1 and CDR2 are SGHRS and YFSETQ. J lost 2 bases, V lost 3 bases, and 3 bases had no gene match. This CDR3 is built from 15 residues. The variable domain in full, with the rest retrieved from reference TRBV5-1 and TRBJ2-5, is KAGVTQTPRYLIKTRGQQVTLSCSPISGHRSVSWYQQTPGQGLQFLFEYFSETQRNKGNFPGRFSGRQFSNSRSEMNVSTLELGDSALYLCASSYTSGGQETQYFGPGTRLLVL.